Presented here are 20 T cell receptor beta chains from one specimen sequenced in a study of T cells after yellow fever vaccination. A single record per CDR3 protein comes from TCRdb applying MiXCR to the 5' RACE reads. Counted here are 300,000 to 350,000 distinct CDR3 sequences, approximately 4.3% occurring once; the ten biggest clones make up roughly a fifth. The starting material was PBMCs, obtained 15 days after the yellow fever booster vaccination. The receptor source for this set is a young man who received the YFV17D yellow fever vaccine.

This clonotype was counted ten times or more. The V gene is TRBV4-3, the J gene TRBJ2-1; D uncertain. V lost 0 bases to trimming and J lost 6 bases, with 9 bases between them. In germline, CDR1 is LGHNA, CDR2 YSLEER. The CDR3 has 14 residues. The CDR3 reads CASSQDWPANEQFF. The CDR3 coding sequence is TGCGCCAGCAGCCAAGATTGGCCCGCCAATGAGCAGTTCTTC.

The CDR3, as DNA: TGTGCCAGCAGCTTAGCTGCGGTCTACGAGCAGTACGTC. It is translated as CASSLAAVYEQYV. The chain combines TRBV7-2 with TRBJ2-7; D is unclear. V was cut by 0 bases and J by 3 bases, with 6 bases left in between. The CDR3 contains 13 residues. Germline loops: CDR1 SGHTA, CDR2 FQGNSA.

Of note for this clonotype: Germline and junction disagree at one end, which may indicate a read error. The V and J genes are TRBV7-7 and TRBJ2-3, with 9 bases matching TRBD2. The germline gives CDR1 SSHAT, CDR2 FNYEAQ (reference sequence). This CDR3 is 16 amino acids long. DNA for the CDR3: TGTGCTAGCAGCGAAATAGCGGGGGCGAACACAGATACGCAGTATTTT. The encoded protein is CASSEIAGANTDTQYF.

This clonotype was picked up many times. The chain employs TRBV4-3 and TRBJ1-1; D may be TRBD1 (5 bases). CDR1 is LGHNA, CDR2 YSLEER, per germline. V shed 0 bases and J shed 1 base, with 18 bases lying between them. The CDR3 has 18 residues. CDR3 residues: CASSQDWGGFGANTEAFF. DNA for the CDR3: TGCGCCAGCAGCCAAGATTGGGGGGGTTTCGGGGCGAACACTGAAGCTTTCTTT.

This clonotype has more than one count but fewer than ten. The DNA for the CDR3 is TGCGCCAGCAGCCAGCCCGGACTAGCAGTTTCAGATACGCAGTATTTT. It encodes CASSQPGLAVSDTQYF. The chain links TRBV5-1 to TRBJ2-3; 8 nucleotides match TRBD2. Losses at the gene ends were 4 bases for V and 4 bases for J; bases not matched to a gene: 11. The CDR3 consists of 16 residues. CDR1 and CDR2 from the germline V gene are SGHRS and YFSETQ.

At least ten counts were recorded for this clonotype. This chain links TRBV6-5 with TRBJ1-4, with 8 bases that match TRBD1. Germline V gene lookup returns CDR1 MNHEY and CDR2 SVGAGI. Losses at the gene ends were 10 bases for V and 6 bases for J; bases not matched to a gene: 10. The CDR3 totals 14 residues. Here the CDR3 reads CANNQTGEYEKLFF. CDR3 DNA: TGTGCCAACAACCAGACAGGGGAATATGAAAAACTGTTTTTT.

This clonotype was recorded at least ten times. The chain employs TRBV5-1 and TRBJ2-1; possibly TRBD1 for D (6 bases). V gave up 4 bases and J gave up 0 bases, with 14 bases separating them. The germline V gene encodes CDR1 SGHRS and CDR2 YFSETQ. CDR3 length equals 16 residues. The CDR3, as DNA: TGCGCCAGCAGCCGAGATGGGGGCAGCTCCTACAATGAGCAGTTCTTC. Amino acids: CASSRDGGSSYNEQFF.

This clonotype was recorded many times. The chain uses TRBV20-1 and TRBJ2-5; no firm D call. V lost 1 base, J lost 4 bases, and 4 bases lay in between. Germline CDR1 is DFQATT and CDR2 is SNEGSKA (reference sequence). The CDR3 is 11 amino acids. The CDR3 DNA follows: TGCAGTGCTAGAGTGGGAGAGACCCAGTACTTC. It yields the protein CSARVGETQYF.

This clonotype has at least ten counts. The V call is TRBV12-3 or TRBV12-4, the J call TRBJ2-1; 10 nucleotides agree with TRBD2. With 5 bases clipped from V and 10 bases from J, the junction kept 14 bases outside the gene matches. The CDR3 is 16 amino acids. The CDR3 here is CASSPFGSGGAQEQFF. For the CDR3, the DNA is TGTGCCAGCAGTCCATTCGGGAGCGGGGGGGCGCAGGAGCAGTTCTTC.

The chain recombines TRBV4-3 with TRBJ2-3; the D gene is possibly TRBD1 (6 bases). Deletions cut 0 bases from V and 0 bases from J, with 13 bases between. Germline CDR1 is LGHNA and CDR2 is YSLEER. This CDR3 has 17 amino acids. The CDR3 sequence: CASSQDGVTGSTDTQYF. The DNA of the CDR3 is TGCGCCAGCAGCCAAGATGGGGTGACAGGCAGCACAGATACGCAGTATTTT.

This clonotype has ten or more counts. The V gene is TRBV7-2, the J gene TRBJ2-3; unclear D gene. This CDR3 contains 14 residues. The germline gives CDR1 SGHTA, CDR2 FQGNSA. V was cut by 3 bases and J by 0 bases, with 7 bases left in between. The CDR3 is CASSLGSSTDTQYF. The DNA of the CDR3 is TGTGCCAGCAGCTTGGGCAGCAGCACAGATACGCAGTATTTT.

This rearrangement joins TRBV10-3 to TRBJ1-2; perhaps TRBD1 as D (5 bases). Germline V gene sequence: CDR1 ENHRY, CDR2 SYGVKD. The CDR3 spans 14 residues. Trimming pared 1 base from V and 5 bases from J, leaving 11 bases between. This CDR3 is CAISEWEEGYGYTF. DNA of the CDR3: TGTGCCATCAGTGAGTGGGAAGAGGGGTATGGCTACACCTTC.

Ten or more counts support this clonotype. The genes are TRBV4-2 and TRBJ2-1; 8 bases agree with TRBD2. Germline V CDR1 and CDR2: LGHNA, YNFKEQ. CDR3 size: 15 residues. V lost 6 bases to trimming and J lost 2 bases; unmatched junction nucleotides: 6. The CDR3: CASSRTGGPYNEQFF. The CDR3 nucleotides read TGTGCCAGCAGTCGAACGGGGGGGCCCTACAATGAGCAGTTCTTC.

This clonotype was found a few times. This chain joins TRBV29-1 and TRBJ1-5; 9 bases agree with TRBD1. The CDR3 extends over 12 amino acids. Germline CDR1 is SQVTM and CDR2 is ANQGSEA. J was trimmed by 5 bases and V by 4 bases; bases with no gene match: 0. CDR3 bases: TGCAGCGTTGGGGACAGGGATCAGCCCCAGCATTTT. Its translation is CSVGDRDQPQHF.

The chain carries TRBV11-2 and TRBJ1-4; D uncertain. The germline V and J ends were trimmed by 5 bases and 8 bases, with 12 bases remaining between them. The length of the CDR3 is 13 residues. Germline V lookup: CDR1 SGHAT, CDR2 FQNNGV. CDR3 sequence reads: CASSLHWAEKLFF. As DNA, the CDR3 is TGTGCCAGCAGCCTCCATTGGGCCGAAAAACTGTTTTTT.

The CDR3 nucleotides read TGCGCCAGCAGCCAAGGTAGAATAGCTCAAGAGACCCAGTACTTC. Amino acids: CASSQGRIAQETQYF. The rearrangement joins TRBV4-3 to TRBJ2-5, with D unresolved. From germline, CDR1 is LGHNA and CDR2 YSLEER. V was clipped by 1 base and J by 2 bases, with 11 bases between them. The CDR3 consists of 15 residues.

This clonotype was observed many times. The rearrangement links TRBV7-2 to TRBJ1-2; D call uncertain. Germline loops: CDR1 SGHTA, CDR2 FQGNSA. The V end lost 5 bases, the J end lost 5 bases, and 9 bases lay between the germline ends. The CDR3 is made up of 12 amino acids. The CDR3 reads CASSPTAYGYTF. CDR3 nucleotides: TGTGCCAGCAGCCCCACAGCATATGGCTACACCTTC.

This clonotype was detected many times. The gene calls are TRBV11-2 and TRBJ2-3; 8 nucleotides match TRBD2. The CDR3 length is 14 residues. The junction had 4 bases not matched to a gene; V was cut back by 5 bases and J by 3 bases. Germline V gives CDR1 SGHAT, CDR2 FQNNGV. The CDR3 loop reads CASSGGLATDTQYF. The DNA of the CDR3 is TGTGCCAGCAGCGGCGGACTAGCAACAGATACGCAGTATTTT.

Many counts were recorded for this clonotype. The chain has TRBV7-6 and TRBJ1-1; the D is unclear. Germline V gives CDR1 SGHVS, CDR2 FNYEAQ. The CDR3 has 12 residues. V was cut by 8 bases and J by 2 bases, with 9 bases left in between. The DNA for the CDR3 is TGTGCCAGCGGTCACTATAACACTGAAGCTTTCTTT. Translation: CASGHYNTEAFF.

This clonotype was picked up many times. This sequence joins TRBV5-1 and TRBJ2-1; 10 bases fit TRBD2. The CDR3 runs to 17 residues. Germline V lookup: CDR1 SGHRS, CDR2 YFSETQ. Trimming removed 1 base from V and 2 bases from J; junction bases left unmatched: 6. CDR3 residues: CASSLTASGGTYNEQFF. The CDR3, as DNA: TGCGCCAGCAGCTTGACGGCTAGCGGGGGAACCTACAATGAGCAGTTCTTC.